The 18 T cell receptor beta chains listed next were all sequenced from one sample in a study of technical replicates of blood from a few donors. Sequencing used immunoSEQ multiplex PCR; TCRdb keeps in-frame clones, though not all of them. The table shows some 93,000 clones, with 95% occurring only once. The sequencing input was T cells isolated from PBMCs. All receptors derive from a human donor in good health.

This clone showed up just once. The rearrangement uses TRBV5-1 and TRBJ2-7; TRBD2 matches 7 bases. The CDR3 runs 14 residues. Germline assignment: CDR1 SGHRS and CDR2 YFSETQ. The junction had 7 bases not matched to a gene; V was cut back by 4 bases and J by 3 bases. The CDR3 spells CASSQGGEGYEQYF. The CDR3, as DNA: TGCGCCAGCAGCCAGGGCGGGGAGGGCTACGAGCAGTACTTC. Based on the CDR3 plus reference TRBV5-1 and TRBJ2-7, the full variable domain is KAGVTQTPRYLIKTRGQQVTLSCSPISGHRSVSWYQQTPGQGLQFLFEYFSETQRNKGNFPGRFSGRQFSNSRSEMNVSTLELGDSALYLCASSQGGEGYEQYFGPGTRLTVT.

The chain has TRBV28 and TRBJ1-2; D is unclear. Trimming shortened V by 3 bases and J by 0 bases, and 8 bases separated the two germline ends. In germline, CDR1 is MDHEN, CDR2 SYDVKM. The length of the CDR3 is 14 residues. CDR3 nucleotides: TGTGCCAGCAGTTTGCGGGCGACTAACTATGGCTACACCTTC. Protein: CASSLRATNYGYTF.

The chain couples TRBV2 to TRBJ1-2; 7 bases are a match to TRBD1. This CDR3 spans 13 amino acids. V shed 6 bases, J shed 4 bases, and the junction held 5 bases outside the gene matches. The V gene's germline CDR1 is SNHLY and CDR2 FYNNEI. CDR3 residues: CASRPGQIYGYTF. The CDR3 bases are TGTGCCAGCAGGCCGGGACAGATCTATGGCTACACCTTC.

This clone has just one count. The chain is built from TRBV9 and TRBJ2-7; 10 bases agree with TRBD2. The J segment lost 4 bases and the V segment lost 5 bases, leaving 9 bases of the junction unmatched. Germline V CDR1 and CDR2: SGDLS, YYNGEE. The CDR3 has 15 residues. This CDR3 reads CASSSLAGGWYEQYF. CDR3 bases: TGTGCCAGCAGTTCCTTAGCGGGGGGATGGTACGAGCAGTACTTC. Filled out from reference TRBV9 and TRBJ2-7, the complete variable domain reads DSGVTQTPKHLITATGQRVTLRCSPRSGDLSVYWYQQSLDQGLQFLIQYYNGEERAKGNILERFSAQQFPDLHSELNLSSLELGDSALYFCASSSLAGGWYEQYFGPGTRLTVT.

This sequence joins TRBV7-9 and TRBJ1-1; D is possibly TRBD1 (6 bases). The CDR3 is 12 residues long. Germline V gene data show CDR1 as SEHNR and CDR2 as FQNEAQ (reference sequence). The ends were cut back, 6 bases at V and 4 bases at J, with 9 bases in the middle. CDR3 region: CASSPGATEAFF. In nucleotides, the CDR3 is TGTGCCAGCAGTCCAGGGGCCACTGAAGCTTTCTTT.

This clone was seen just once. The same CDR3 can be traced to other DNA sequences in this sample. The CDR3 DNA reads as TGTGCCAGCAGTTTTCTAGAGACCCAGTACTTC. It translates to CASSFLETQYF. The rearrangement joins TRBV28 to TRBJ2-5; no firm D call. Germline-derived CDR1 and CDR2 are MDHEN and SYDVKM. The V end lost 3 bases, the J end lost 4 bases, and 3 bases lay between the germline ends. The CDR3 contains 11 residues.

The rearrangement links TRBV7-9 to TRBJ1-1; no firm D call. The CDR3 contains 12 residues. Germline V gene lookup returns CDR1 SEHNR and CDR2 FQNEAQ (reference sequence). Trimming cost V 5 bases and J 0 bases, with 4 bases left between them. The CDR3 loop is CASSRVNTEAFF. The CDR3 nucleotides read TGTGCCAGCAGCCGAGTGAACACTGAAGCTTTCTTT.

The count of this clone is one. Other DNA sequences in this specimen translate into the identical CDR3. The rearrangement joins TRBV5-1 to TRBJ2-7; D is perhaps TRBD2 (6 bases). The germline gives CDR1 SGHRS, CDR2 YFSETQ. The V end was cut by 3 bases, the J end by 2 bases, with 12 bases between. The CDR3 is 14 amino acids. The CDR3 bases are TGCGCCAGCAGCTCGGGGGAGAGTGCCTACGAGCAGTACTTC. Protein product: CASSSGESAYEQYF.

This chain's CDR3 is CASSSGVNEQFF. For the CDR3, the DNA is TGTGCCAGCAGTTCCGGGGTAAATGAGCAGTTCTTC. The rearrangement links TRBV6-6 to TRBJ2-1; possibly TRBD2 for D (5 bases). Germline V gene lookup returns CDR1 MNHNY and CDR2 SVGAGI (reference sequence). The CDR3 extends over 12 amino acids. Trimming left V 4 bases short and J 7 bases short, with 8 bases between.

This chain connects TRBV10-1 to TRBJ2-7, with D tentatively TRBD2 (7 bases). The germline V and J ends were trimmed by 7 bases and 4 bases, with 20 bases remaining between them. There are 15 residues in the CDR3. Per germline, CDR1 WNHNN and CDR2 SYGVQD (reference sequence). DNA of the CDR3: TGCGCCAGCACGGGTGGGAGGGGGATTAGATACGAGCAGTACTTC. Its translation: CASTGGRGIRYEQYF.

The chain uses TRBV5-6 and TRBJ2-5; 8 bases are a match to TRBD2. Germline CDR1 is SGHDT and CDR2 is YYEEEE. V shed 4 bases, J shed 5 bases, and the junction held 7 bases outside the gene matches. This CDR3 has 14 amino acids. In DNA form, the CDR3 reads TGTGCCAGCAGCCCGGGGGGGAGGGTCGAGACCCAGTACTTC. Protein: CASSPGGRVETQYF.

This chain connects TRBV7-2 to TRBJ2-7, with D maybe TRBD2 (6 bases). Germline CDR1 and CDR2: SGHTA and FQGNSA. V shed 3 bases and J shed 2 bases, with 14 bases lying between them. The length of the CDR3 is 15 residues. The CDR3 here is CASSLAGPSTYEQYF. CDR3 coding DNA: TGTGCCAGCAGCTTGGCGGGACCTTCGACCTACGAGCAGTACTTC. The entire variable domain, with the rest obtained from reference TRBV7-2 and TRBJ2-7, is as follows: GAGVSQSPSNKVTEKGKDVELRCDPISGHTALYWYRQSLGQGLEFLIYFQGNSAPDKSGLPSDRFSAERTGGSVSTLTIQRTQQEDSAVYLCASSLAGPSTYEQYFGPGTRLTVT.

The chain couples TRBV15 to TRBJ1-2, with D hard to call. The CDR3 runs to 12 residues. With 1 base removed from V and 5 bases from J, the gap between germline ends came to 5 bases. Germline CDR1 and CDR2: LNHNV and YYDKDF (reference sequence). CDR3 loop: CATSRAGYGYTF. CDR3 bases: TGTGCCACCAGCAGAGCGGGGTATGGCTACACCTTC.

The rearrangement joins TRBV4-1 to TRBJ1-5; D uncertain. Germline-derived CDR1 and CDR2 are MGHRA and YSYEKL. V shed 1 base and J shed 7 bases, with 5 bases lying between them. The length of the CDR3 is 12 residues. The CDR3 region has the DNA TGCGCCAGCAGCCAAGGGCCCCAGCCCCAGCATTTT. Its protein product is CASSQGPQPQHF.

The genes are TRBV27 and TRBJ2-1, with D maybe TRBD1 (5 bases). The CDR3 runs to 14 residues. Per germline, CDR1 MNHEY and CDR2 SMNVEV (reference sequence). Deletions cut 6 bases from V and 5 bases from J, with 14 bases between. The CDR3 protein is CASRLMTANNEQFF. The CDR3 DNA reads TGTGCCAGCAGGCTAATGACAGCAAACAATGAGCAGTTCTTC.

The table lists this clone with a count of one. V and J are TRBV7-3 and TRBJ1-1, with 8 positions matching TRBD1. The germline gives CDR1 SGHTA, CDR2 FQGTGA. J was trimmed by 5 bases and V by 0 bases; bases with no gene match: 14. This CDR3 is 18 amino acids long. The CDR3 DNA is TGTGCCAGCAGCTTAACGCACATTCCCGGGACAGGTTGGACTGAAGCTTTCTTT. Amino acid sequence: CASSLTHIPGTGWTEAFF.

The gene calls are TRBV19 and TRBJ2-7; the D gene is possibly TRBD1 (7 bases). CDR1 is LNHDA, CDR2 SQIVND, per germline (reference sequence). V was trimmed by 7 bases and J by 3 bases, leaving 13 bases between them. The CDR3 covers 13 residues. CDR3 DNA sequence: TGTGCCAGTAATTCGGGGGACAGCTACGAGCAGTACTTC. This translates into CASNSGDSYEQYF.

The CDR3 DNA sequence: TGTGCCAGCAGGGAGACCGGGACAGGGGGCCTCGAGCAGTACTTC. It codes for CASRETGTGGLEQYF. The chain is built from TRBV6-1 and TRBJ2-7, with 12 positions matching TRBD1. The CDR3 sequence is 15 residues long. The germline CDR1 and CDR2 sequences are MNHNS and SASEGT. After removal of 6 bases from V and 6 bases from J, the junction contained 9 bases not matched to a gene.